This T cell receptor beta chain was recovered during a study of sequential checkpoint blockade in melanoma. Documented treatment: randomized to nivolumab then ipilimumab (arm A) or the reverse (arm B). Trimming removed 5 bases from V and 8 bases from J; junction bases left unmatched: 6. The germline gives CDR1 MNHEY, CDR2 SVGAGI. The CDR3 contains 15 residues. This table comes from immunoSEQ multiplex PCR, and its TCRdb copy is limited to in-frame clones, with some not included. The data show thousands of clones, approximately 78% seen once. The specimen comprised CD8+ T cells sorted from blood (inferred from file names), sampled from a patient given nivolumab and ipilimumab in sequence. The chain employs TRBV6-5 and TRBJ2-1, with 13 bases lining up with TRBD2. The sequence came from a human donor with melanoma. The CDR3 DNA follows: TGTGCCAGCAGTGGGACTAGCGGGAACTCGGATGAGCAGTTCTTC. Its protein is CASSGTSGNSDEQFF.